This entry features one T cell receptor beta chain sequence. The antigen this receptor binds is unknown. Base qualities are not provided; no much larger clone lies one nucleotide away. This specimen comes from a study of response to subunit inactivated influenza vaccine (dated by TCRdb to 2016 to 2018). Study-level background: The study used deep quantitative T cell receptor repertoire profiling to track responses to a trivalent subunit inactivated influenza vaccine. Paper-wide results and their limitations: The authors suggested that each seasonal influenza vaccination may recruit only a limited number of new T cells.

Based on the germline V gene, the CDR1 and CDR2 sequences are SGHRS and YFSETQ. After removal of 4 bases from V and 8 bases from J, the junction retains 10 bases not matched to a gene. The CDR3 spans 15 residues, from the cysteine through the phenylalanine. The DNA shown is the 45-base CDR3, in frame from base 1. The library came from RT-PCR. The sequencer listed for this sample is Illumina HiSeq 2500. TCRdb applied fastp at Q25 and MiXCR to the public reads, then kept only in-frame beta chains. Merged by CDR3 protein, the rows form single entries marked with the most common genes and DNA. Counted in this sample were hundreds of thousands of distinct CDR3 sequences; 14% of them appeared once. Roughly 7.2% of the sample goes to the ten largest clones.

This receptor was taken from a man aged 50 to 60 who received an inactivated influenza vaccine. Donor details come from another sample of the same person, matched by shared clones. The chain links TRBV5-1 with TRBJ2-7, with 12 bases aligning to TRBD2. The source material was PBMCs from blood, sampled 14 to 15 days before vaccination. This receptor has the CDR3 CASSETLAGGRQQYF. The DNA sequence is given as TGCGCCAGCAGCGAAACTCTAGCGGGAGGGCGCCAGCAGTACTTC.